This T cell receptor (beta chain) stems from a study of T cell responses to AZD1222 COVID-19 vaccine. The germline gives CDR1 MDHEN, CDR2 SYDVKM. The CDR3 covers 16 residues. V gave up 2 bases and J gave up 7 bases, with 17 bases separating them. The repertoire was sequenced with immunoSEQ multiplex PCR; TCRdb's copy has only in-frame clones and lacks some. This sample yields 250,000 to 300,000 clones, of which 90% to 95% are seen a single time; roughly 0.5% belongs to the top ten. The receptor was derived from an adult who received the AZD1222 COVID-19 vaccine. The chain couples TRBV28 to TRBJ1-4, with a possible D match to TRBD1 (5 bases). Sequences were derived from peripheral blood, sampled 28 days after the second AZD1222 dose. This CDR3 is CASSLSPGRGGEKLFF. The CDR3 DNA reads TGTGCCAGCAGTTTAAGTCCGGGGCGAGGTGGTGAAAAACTGTTTTTT. The full variable domain, with the rest looked up from reference TRBV28 and TRBJ1-4, is DVKVTQSSRYLVKRTGEKVFLECVQDMDHENMFWYRQDPGLGLRLIYFSYDVKMKEKGDIPEGYSVSREKKERFSLILESASTNQTSMYLCASSLSPGRGGEKLFFGSGTQLSVL.